The 4 T cell receptor beta chains listed next were all sequenced from one sample in a study of tumor and adjacent non-tumor tissue in lung cancer. A modified ARM-PCR protocol with three rounds of nested PCR amplified TCRbeta. MiXCR, applied by TCRdb to the multiplex PCR reads, yields one record per CDR3 protein. The data hold roughly 120,000 distinct CDR3 sequences, with 60% to 80% observed a single time. RNA was extracted from bulk tissue without any cell sorting. More than 3 cm separated this lung sample from the edge of the tumor. Sequenced material: distant non-tumor lung tissue. All receptors derive from a man aged 55 to 70 with non-small cell lung cancer.

Notes on this clonotype: The CDR3 end shows no conserved phenylalanine or tryptophan, and so a read error is likely. V usage is TRBV28 and J usage is TRBJ2-2; no clear D gene. This CDR3 is 15 amino acids long. V lost 6 bases to trimming and J lost 10 bases, with 21 bases between them. Germline V gene lookup returns CDR1 MDHEN and CDR2 SYDVKM. In DNA, the CDR3 is TGTGCCAGCAGCCCATCTTATGACTCCCCCGCGGAGCTGTTTTTA. Translating it yields CASSPSYDSPAELFL.

The CDR3 DNA follows: TGTGCCAGCAGTTACTATGGCGGGAGGGCAGATACGCAGTATTTT. It translates to CASSYYGGRADTQYF. The chain recombines TRBV6-5 with TRBJ2-3; 9 positions agree with TRBD2. This CDR3 region has 15 residues. V trimming: 1 base; J trimming: 4 bases; junction bases outside the gene matches: 3. Germline CDR1 is MNHEY and CDR2 is SVGAGI.

About this clonotype: At one of its ends the junction is not consistent with the germline gene, which may arise from a read error. The CDR3 DNA sequence: TGCAGCATTGGACTAGCGCGGCAAGAGACCCAATACTTC. It is translated as CSIGLARQETQYF. The V call is TRBV29-1, the J call TRBJ2-5; 9 nucleotides match TRBD2. Germline CDR1 and CDR2: SQVTM and ANQGSEA. This CDR3 has 13 amino acids.

Note on this clonotype: This clone may be a read error of a much larger clone one base away. The chain combines TRBV20-1 with TRBJ1-1; D ambiguous. Germline V CDR1 and CDR2: DFQATT, SNEGSKA (reference sequence). This CDR3 comprises 12 residues. The CDR3 loop reads CSSRAASFEAFF. Written as DNA, the CDR3 is TGCAGTTCTAGAGCCGCGAGCTTTGAAGCTTTCTTT.